The 16 T cell receptor beta chains reported below all come from one sample, sequenced in a study of blood T cells in healthy people across ages. Through a sample-barcoded 5' primer and a J-beta primer mix, a second PCR was run for about 6 to 12 cycles. TCRdb reprocessed the 5' RACE reads via MiXCR and lists one record per CDR3 protein. The data show about 1.8 million distinct CDR3 sequences, about 50% seen once. The sequencing sample was made of blood. The receptor source for this set is a middle-aged woman in good health.

This clonotype was recorded a few times. The J gene is TRBJ2-1, the V gene TRBV20-1, with D possibly matching TRBD2 (5 bases). The CDR3 consists of 13 residues. V lost 5 bases and J 9 bases, leaving 17 bases between the germline ends. Germline-derived CDR1 and CDR2 are DFQATT and SNEGSKA (reference sequence). CDR3 nucleotide sequence: TGCAGTGCTGCCCTACTAGTTTTCAGTGAGCAGTTCTTC. Its protein product is CSAALLVFSEQFF.

The V gene is TRBV20-1, the J gene TRBJ2-5; D uncertain. Germline CDR1 DFQATT, CDR2 SNEGSKA (reference sequence). The CDR3 is made up of 15 amino acids. The V end lost 0 bases, the J end lost 1 base, and 12 bases lay between the germline ends. The CDR3 DNA follows: TGCAGTGCTAGAGATCCGGGTCCAGTCCAAGAGACCCAGTACTTC. Its protein product is CSARDPGPVQETQYF.

V and J are TRBV5-1 and TRBJ2-1; 7 bases align to TRBD2. The CDR3 consists of 14 residues. The germline V gene encodes CDR1 SGHRS and CDR2 YFSETQ. Trimming removed 4 bases from V and 5 bases from J; junction bases left unmatched: 6. The CDR3 DNA reads as TGCGCCAGCAGCCCCGGGACTACTCACAATGAGCAGTTCTTC. It translates to CASSPGTTHNEQFF.

V and J are TRBV5-1 and TRBJ2-7; D remains ambiguous. The CDR3 has 14 amino acids. Trimming stripped 3 bases from V and 3 bases from J, with 13 bases between. CDR1 and CDR2 (germline): SGHRS, YFSETQ. CDR3 nucleotides: TGCGCCAGCAGCTACCAACTTGGGGTCTACGAGCAGTACTTC. Amino acid sequence: CASSYQLGVYEQYF. The variable domain in full, completed from reference TRBV5-1 and TRBJ2-7, reads KAGVTQTPRYLIKTRGQQVTLSCSPISGHRSVSWYQQTPGQGLQFLFEYFSETQRNKGNFPGRFSGRQFSNSRSEMNVSTLELGDSALYLCASSYQLGVYEQYFGPGTRLTVT.

In this sample, this clonotype turned up a few times. The chain employs TRBV20-1 and TRBJ2-5; 9 positions match TRBD2. The junction had 10 bases not matched to a gene; V was cut back by 6 bases and J by 2 bases. The CDR3 loop spans 15 amino acids. Germline CDR1 reads DFQATT; CDR2 reads SNEGSKA (reference sequence). In DNA form, the CDR3 reads TGCAGTGCCTCCACTGCGGGGGGGTCTCAAGAGACCCAGTACTTC. This gives the protein CSASTAGGSQETQYF.

V gene TRBV7-2 combines with J gene TRBJ1-2; 9 nucleotides agree with TRBD1. V dropped 1 base and J dropped 7; count of bases not matched to a gene: 4. From germline, CDR1 is SGHTA and CDR2 FQGNSA. This CDR3 has 14 residues. CDR3 sequence reads: CASSLGGTGFGYTF. CDR3 bases: TGTGCCAGCAGCTTAGGCGGGACAGGGTTTGGCTACACCTTC.

This chain joins TRBV5-5 and TRBJ1-2; tentatively, D is TRBD1 (5 bases). The germline V and J ends were trimmed by 4 bases and 10 bases, with 14 bases remaining between them. Per germline, CDR1 SGHKS and CDR2 YYEKEE (reference sequence). The CDR3 sequence is 12 residues long. The CDR3 sequence: CASSIQENDYTF. The CDR3 nucleotides are TGTGCCAGCAGCATACAGGAGAATGACTACACCTTC.

The chain links TRBV15 to TRBJ2-7; D is perhaps TRBD1 (6 bases). The CDR3 runs to 13 residues. The ends were cut back, 5 bases at V and 3 bases at J, with 11 bases in the middle. CDR1 is LNHNV, CDR2 YYDKDF, per germline (reference sequence). CDR3 nucleotide sequence: TGTGCCACCAGCCCCCGGACAGACTACGAGCAGTACTTC. This encodes CATSPRTDYEQYF.

The chain combines TRBV11-2 with TRBJ2-4, with D uncertain. The J call is uncertain, as TRBJ2-7 better fits the DNA end. This CDR3 has 13 residues. Germline assignment: CDR1 SGHAT and CDR2 FQNNGV. The CDR3 DNA follows: TGTGCCAGCAGCTTTCACAACGGGTACGAGCAGTACTTC. It encodes CASSFHNGYEQYF.

This clonotype came up a few times. The chain recombines TRBV6-6 with TRBJ2-7; D might be TRBD1 (5 bases). The V end was cut by 8 bases, the J end by 0 bases, with 14 bases between. CDR1 and CDR2 (germline): MNHNY, SVGAGI (reference sequence). This CDR3 has 14 amino acids. The CDR3 sequence: CASRDSTLSYEQYF. The CDR3 region has the DNA TGTGCCAGCCGCGACAGTACCCTCTCCTACGAGCAGTACTTC.

This chain uses TRBV7-2 with TRBJ2-4, with a possible D match to TRBD2 (6 bases). V dropped 1 base and J dropped 10 bases, with 11 bases sitting between them. The CDR3 sequence is 13 residues long. Per the germline V gene, CDR1 is SGHTA and CDR2 is FQGNSA. CDR3 DNA: TGTGCCAGCAGCTTAGGGGGGGAATGGATTCAGTACTTC. Protein product: CASSLGGEWIQYF.

The sample holds a few counts of this clonotype. The chain uses TRBV6-2 or TRBV6-3 and TRBJ2-7; 11 nucleotides agree with TRBD2. The germline CDR1 and CDR2 sequences are MNHEY and SVGEGT. The CDR3 has 18 amino acids. V shed 5 bases, J shed 1 base, and the junction held 13 bases outside the gene matches. CDR3 coding DNA: TGTGCCAGCAGTCCCGGGACGGGACTAGCGGCGGCATCCTACGAGCAGTACTTC. This sequence encodes CASSPGTGLAAASYEQYF.

The V gene is TRBV6-5, the J gene TRBJ2-1, with D possibly being TRBD2 (5 bases). With 5 bases removed from V and 2 bases from J, the gap between germline ends came to 13 bases. CDR3 length: 15 residues. Germline assignment: CDR1 MNHEY and CDR2 SVGAGI. This CDR3 is CASSNSGPAYNEQFF. DNA for the CDR3: TGTGCCAGCAGTAACAGCGGACCCGCCTACAATGAGCAGTTCTTC.

The CDR3 sequence: CASSYDRRFKYKLETQYF. The CDR3 region has the DNA TGTGCCAGCAGCTACGACAGGAGATTCAAATATAAGTTAGAGACCCAGTACTTC. This chain connects TRBV9 to TRBJ2-7; D possibly corresponds to TRBD1 (6 bases). The assigned J gene may be wrong: the sequence end matches TRBJ2-5 better. This CDR3 is 18 amino acids long. The germline gives CDR1 SGDLS, CDR2 YYNGEE.

V and J are TRBV7-2 and TRBJ2-3; 7 nucleotides align to TRBD2. CDR3 length: 16 amino acids. Germline V gene sequence: CDR1 SGHTA, CDR2 FQGNSA. J was trimmed by 2 bases and V by 2 bases; bases with no gene match: 7. The CDR3 region has the DNA TGTGCCAGCAGCTTACAGACTAGCTTCCCCACAGATACGCAGTATTTT. It is translated as CASSLQTSFPTDTQYF. The complete variable domain, with remaining parts taken from reference TRBV7-2 and TRBJ2-3, reads GAGVSQSPSNKVTEKGKDVELRCDPISGHTALYWYRQSLGQGLEFLIYFQGNSAPDKSGLPSDRFSAERTGGSVSTLTIQRTQQEDSAVYLCASSLQTSFPTDTQYFGPGTRLTVL.

The chain uses TRBV5-1 and TRBJ2-1, with 15 bases that match TRBD2. The trim removed 4 bases at V and 8 bases at J, leaving 7 bases unmatched. Germline assignment: CDR1 SGHRS and CDR2 YFSETQ. This CDR3 spans 16 amino acids. The CDR3 coding sequence is TGCGCCAGCAGCACCGGACTAGCGGGGGGGTTATATGAGCAGTTCTTC. Its protein product is CASSTGLAGGLYEQFF.